This passage covers 7 T cell receptor beta chains from one sample sequenced in a study of shared clonotypes between healthy human individuals. Profiled with immunoSEQ multiplex PCR; TCRdb holds only in-frame clones, not every one. The repertoire includes approximately 470,000 clones, 78% of them detected once, and around 12% sits in the top ten. The sample was PBMCs. The origin of the receptors is a middle-aged woman in good health. Some clones in this sample may be carry-over from other donors' samples.

The chain has TRBV12-5 and TRBJ2-7, with TRBD1 matching over 7 bases. The CDR3 runs 16 residues. Losses at the gene ends were 0 bases for V and 1 base for J; bases not matched to a gene: 6. The germline gives CDR1 LGHNT, CDR2 FRNRAP. The CDR3 DNA is TGTGCTAGTGGTTTGGTTTTAGGGGGCGAATCCTACGAGCAGTACTTC. The encoded protein is CASGLVLGGESYEQYF.

This clone was seen many times. Other DNA sequences in this specimen translate into the identical CDR3. CDR3: CASSLTGGPGTEAFF. DNA for the CDR3: TGTGCCAGCAGCTTAACCGGGGGGCCAGGCACTGAAGCTTTCTTT. The rearrangement uses TRBV7-3 and TRBJ1-1, with D perhaps TRBD1 (6 bases). The V and J ends lost 0 bases and 4 bases respectively, with 12 bases between them. Germline-derived CDR1 and CDR2 are SGHTA and FQGTGA. The CDR3 spans 15 residues.

The CDR3 spells CASSQGRQGNYGYTF. The CDR3 region has the DNA TGTGCCAGCAGCCAGGGTCGACAGGGGAACTATGGCTACACCTTC. V is TRBV14 and J is TRBJ1-2; 8 nucleotides agree with TRBD1. The junction had 5 bases not matched to a gene; V was cut back by 3 bases and J by 2 bases. Germline CDR1 is SGHDN and CDR2 is FVKESK. The CDR3 contains 15 residues.

In the case of this clone: The same CDR3 also results from other DNA sequences found in this sample. The V call is TRBV7-9, the J call TRBJ1-3; D perhaps matches TRBD1 (6 bases). This CDR3 spans 13 amino acids. The germline gives CDR1 SEHNR, CDR2 FQNEAQ (reference sequence). Trimming pared 3 bases from V and 4 bases from J, leaving 7 bases between. CDR3: CASSLGTGNTIYF. In DNA, the CDR3 is TGTGCCAGCAGCTTGGGGACAGGAAACACCATATATTTT. The full variable domain, its missing parts supplied by reference TRBV7-9 and TRBJ1-3, is DTGVSQNPRHKITKRGQNVTFRCDPISEHNRLYWYRQTLGQGPEFLTYFQNEAQLEKSRLLSDRFSAERPKGSFSTLEIQRTEQGDSAMYLCASSLGTGNTIYFGEGSWLTVV.

Turning to this clone: The sample contains more than one DNA sequence encoding this CDR3. The chain carries TRBV5-4 and TRBJ1-1; possibly TRBD1 for D (6 bases). The CDR3 is made up of 12 amino acids. Trimming took off 4 bases at V and 11 bases at J, with 15 bases between the two ends. Germline V lookup: CDR1 SGHNT, CDR2 YYREEE (reference sequence). DNA of the CDR3: TGTGCCAGCAGCCCTACGACAGGATTTGCTTTCTTT. Protein product: CASSPTTGFAFF.

The CDR3 DNA reads TGTGCCAGCAGCTTAGGCGGGCTAGCGGCCAATGAGCAGTTCTTC. This encodes CASSLGGLAANEQFF. The chain carries TRBV13 and TRBJ2-1; 7 bases fit TRBD2. The V gene end was trimmed by 0 bases and the J gene end by 6 bases; junction bases not matched to a gene: 5. Germline V lookup: CDR1 PRHDT, CDR2 FYEKMQ (reference sequence). The CDR3 contains 15 residues.

The V and J genes are TRBV2 and TRBJ2-1, with D possibly being TRBD1 (6 bases). The CDR3 is 15 residues long. Germline-derived CDR1 and CDR2 are SNHLY and FYNNEI. Trimming shortened V by 6 bases and J by 0 bases, and 12 bases separated the two germline ends. The CDR3 sequence is CASREQGSSYNEQFF. The CDR3 coding sequence is TGTGCCAGCAGAGAACAGGGCAGCTCCTACAATGAGCAGTTCTTC. Complete variable domain (other parts from reference TRBV2 and TRBJ2-1): EPEVTQTPSHQVTQMGQEVILRCVPISNHLYFYWYRQILGQKVEFLVSFYNNEISEKSEIFDDQFSVERPDGSNFTLKIRSTKLEDSAMYFCASREQGSSYNEQFFGPGTRLTVL.